This TCR beta chain was profiled in a study of T cell changes during pregnancy in multiple sclerosis. Sequenced by immunoSEQ multiplex PCR; TCRdb stores in-frame clones only, minus some. The table shows about 34,000 clones, with 90% occurring only once. The CDR3 runs to 15 residues. Germline-derived CDR1 and CDR2 are KGHSH and LQKENI. Trimming left V 4 bases short and J 4 bases short, with 14 bases between. The input for sequencing was CD8+ T cells from peripheral blood mononuclear cells, taken in the second trimester of pregnancy. The TCR originated in a female donor with multiple sclerosis, enrolled in a pregnancy study. The J gene is TRBJ2-1, the V gene TRBV18; weak D call: TRBD2 (6 bases). The CDR3: CASSRKGLPYNEQFF. The DNA of the CDR3 is TGTGCCAGCTCACGAAAGGGACTTCCATACAATGAGCAGTTCTTC.